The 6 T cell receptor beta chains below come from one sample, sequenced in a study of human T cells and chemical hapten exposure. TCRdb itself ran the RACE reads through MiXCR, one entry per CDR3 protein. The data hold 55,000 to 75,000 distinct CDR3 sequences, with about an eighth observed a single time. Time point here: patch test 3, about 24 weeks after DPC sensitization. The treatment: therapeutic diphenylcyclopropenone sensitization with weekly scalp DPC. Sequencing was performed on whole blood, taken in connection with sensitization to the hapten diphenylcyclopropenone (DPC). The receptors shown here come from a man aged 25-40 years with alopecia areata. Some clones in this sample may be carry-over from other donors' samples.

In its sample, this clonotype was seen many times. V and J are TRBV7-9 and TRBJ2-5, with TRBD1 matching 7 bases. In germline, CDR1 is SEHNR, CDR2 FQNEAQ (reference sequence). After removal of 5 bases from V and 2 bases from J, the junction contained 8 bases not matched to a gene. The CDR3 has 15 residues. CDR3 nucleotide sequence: TGTGCCAGCAGCCTCGACAGGGATCATCAAGAGACCCAGTACTTC. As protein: CASSLDRDHQETQYF.

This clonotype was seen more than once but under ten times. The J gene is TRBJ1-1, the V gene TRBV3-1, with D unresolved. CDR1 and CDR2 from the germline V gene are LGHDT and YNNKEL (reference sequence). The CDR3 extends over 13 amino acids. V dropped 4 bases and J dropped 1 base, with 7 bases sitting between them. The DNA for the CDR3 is TGTGCCAGCAGCCCCACGGGGAACACTGAAGCTTTCTTT. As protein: CASSPTGNTEAFF.

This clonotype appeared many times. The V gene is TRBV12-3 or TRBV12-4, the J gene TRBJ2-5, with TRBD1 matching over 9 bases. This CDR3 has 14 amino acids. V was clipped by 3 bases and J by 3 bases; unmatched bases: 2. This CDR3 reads CASSLTGGEETQYF. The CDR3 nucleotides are TGTGCCAGCAGTTTGACAGGGGGTGAAGAGACCCAGTACTTC.

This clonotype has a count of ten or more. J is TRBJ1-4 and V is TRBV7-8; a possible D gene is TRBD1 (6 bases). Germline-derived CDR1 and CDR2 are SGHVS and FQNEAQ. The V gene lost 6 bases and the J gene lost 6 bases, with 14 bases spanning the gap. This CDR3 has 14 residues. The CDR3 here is CASRNEGGDEKLFF. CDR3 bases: TGTGCCAGCAGGAATGAGGGGGGGGATGAAAAACTGTTTTTT.

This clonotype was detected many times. In DNA, the CDR3 is TGTGCCAGCACCCTACAGGGACAAATGAACACTGAAGCTTTCTTT. Translation: CASTLQGQMNTEAFF. The chain employs TRBV12-3 or TRBV12-4 and TRBJ1-1; a possible D gene is TRBD1 (6 bases). Trimming removed 7 bases from V and 0 bases from J, with 15 bases in between. CDR3 size: 15 residues.

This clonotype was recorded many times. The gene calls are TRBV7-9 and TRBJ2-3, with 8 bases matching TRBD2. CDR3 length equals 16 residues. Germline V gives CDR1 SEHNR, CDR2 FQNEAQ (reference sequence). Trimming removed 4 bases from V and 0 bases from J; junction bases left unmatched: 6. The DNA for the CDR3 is TGTGCCAGCAGCTCGGGGGGGCCCGAGAGCACAGATACGCAGTATTTT. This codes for CASSSGGPESTDTQYF.